This T cell receptor beta chain was recorded in a study of OX40 agonist ivuxolimab in advanced cancers. Study overall: Aged roughly 20 to 79 with a mean of approximately 60 years, they were around 85% male. Partial responses were achieved by three patients: one hepatocellular carcinoma, two cutaneous melanoma.

Deletions cut 4 bases from V and 3 bases from J, with 11 bases between. Germline values: CDR1 SGHVS, CDR2 FQNEAQ. This CDR3 spans 14 amino acids. Produced via immunoSEQ multiplex PCR; TCRdb's table is partial and in-frame only. The repertoire holds 60,000 to 70,000 clones, with nearly 90% as singletons. Only one count was recorded for this clone. Its cognate antigen is unknown. Samples were taken at baseline and on day 1 of cycles 4 and 7. Study outcomes and limitations: Patients who responded partially at 0.1-3.0 mg/kg showed clonal expansion ranking among the lowest.

This rearrangement joins TRBV7-8 to TRBJ2-3; TRBD1 or TRBD2 may be the D gene (7 bases each). The receptor's source is an adult with an advanced solid tumor such as melanoma, head and neck, liver or kidney cancer. The input for sequencing was CD4+ or CD8+ T cells sorted from blood, taken in a trial of the OX40 agonist ivuxolimab. The CDR3 protein is CASSYQGGTDTQYF. DNA of the CDR3: TGTGCCAGCAGCTACCAGGGGGGGACAGATACGCAGTATTTT. Variable domain in full (rest from reference TRBV7-8 and TRBJ2-3): GAGVSQSPRYKVAKRGQDVALRCDPISGHVSLFWYQQALGQGPEFLTYFQNEAQLDKSGLPSDRFFAERPEGSVSTLKIQRTQQEDSAVYLCASSYQGGTDTQYFGPGTRLTVL.